The clone carrying this T cell receptor (beta chain) was seen a few times. The antigen is undetermined. The sample originates from a study of beta chain features in type 1 diabetes. Germline V CDR1 and CDR2: SGHDT, YYEEEE. The CDR3 sequence is 14 residues long. Unmatched junction bases numbered 7, after V lost 4 bases and J lost 3 bases. cDNA synthesis used the whole RNA isolate, giving expressed TCRB sequences. The repertoire was sequenced with immunoSEQ multiplex PCR; TCRdb's copy has only in-frame clones and lacks some. The top ten hold 0.07% to 0.095% of the sample, which has about 620,000 clones, 15% to 17% seen once. Researchers reported sorting CD4+ naive, central memory, regulatory and stem cell-like memory cells via CD45RO/CCR7/CD25/CD127/CD95/CD27. Study results and limitations: Whether TCRB rearrangement is influenced by HLA type went unresolved here. PCR might preferentially amplify shorter templates, equally in patients and controls. Among type 1 diabetes patients, VDJ junctions had fewer insertions and more deletions.

This clonotype was obtained from a man between 18 and 29 years old in good health. Sequencing was carried out using naive CD4+ T cells from blood. This rearrangement joins TRBV5-6 to TRBJ2-7; the match to TRBD1 covers 7 bases. The CDR3: CASSERTGFYEQYF. CDR3 DNA: TGTGCCAGCAGCGAGCGGACAGGATTCTACGAGCAGTACTTC.